Here is one T cell receptor beta chain with its context. The sample originates from a study of blood T cell repertoires in COVID-19. The table came from immunoSEQ multiplex PCR; TCRdb's copy has only in-frame clones and leaves some out. This table holds about 360,000 clones, 70% to 90% found once. In germline, CDR1 is LNHDA, CDR2 SQIVND (reference sequence). The CDR3 is 15 amino acids. V trimming: 4 bases; J trimming: 3 bases; junction bases outside the gene matches: 6. The chain is built from TRBV19 and TRBJ2-1; 7 bases line up with TRBD2. The sequence derives from a woman aged 60-75 years with COVID-19, enrolled during active disease. Sequencing was performed on peripheral blood. The chain's CDR3 is CASSTGTTDYNEQFF. The DNA of the CDR3 is TGTGCCAGTAGTACCGGGACTACCGACTACAATGAGCAGTTCTTC.